A selection of T cell receptor beta chains follows, all from one sample in a study of T cell responses to AZD1222 COVID-19 vaccine. Repertoires were generated with immunoSEQ multiplex PCR, while TCRdb's copy carries only in-frame clones and drops some. The sample consists of some 63,000 clones, approximately 82% of them appearing once. The sequencing here drew on peripheral blood, taken on day 0 of AZD1222 vaccination. These receptors came from an adult in good health. CDR3s include the opening cysteine and the closing phenylalanine or tryptophan. A D gene is named only where the DNA matches it firmly. Only part of the rows carry a size: once, few, many, or a class if the clone is expanded.

CDR3: CASSQDQTQPQHF; DNA: TGTGCCAGCAGCCAAGATCAGACTCAGCCCCAGCATTTT; V: TRBV14; size: NA; J: TRBJ1-5; D: NA
CDR3: CATSRGTGGWGYSNQPQHF; DNA: TGTGCCACCAGCAGAGGGACAGGGGGATGGGGCTATAGCAATCAGCCCCAGCATTTT; V: TRBV15; size: NA; J: TRBJ1-5; D: TRBD1
CDR3: CASSELKWETALNTEAFF; DNA: TGTGCCAGCAGTGAGCTTAAGTGGGAGACAGCATTGAACACTGAAGCTTTCTTT; V: TRBV2; size: NA; J: TRBJ1-1; D: NA
CDR3: CASRLQGNEKLFF; DNA: TGTGCCAGCAGATTACAGGGAAACGAAAAACTGTTTTTT; V: TRBV27; size: NA; J: TRBJ1-4; D: NA
CDR3: CASSQVVRGTEAFF; DNA: TGTGCCAGCAGCCAAGTGGTAAGGGGCACTGAAGCTTTCTTT; V: TRBV3-1/TRBV3-2; size: NA; J: TRBJ1-1; D: NA
CDR3: CASSYDTEAFF; DNA: TGTGCCAGCAGTTACGACACTGAAGCTTTCTTT; V: TRBV6-6; size: few; J: TRBJ1-1; D: NA
CDR3: CASSNQGHQPQHF; DNA: TGTGCCAGCAGTAACCAGGGTCATCAGCCCCAGCATTTT; V: TRBV12-3/TRBV12-4; size: NA; J: TRBJ1-5; D: NA
CDR3: CASSLGFKAFF; DNA: TGTGCCAGCAGTCTGGGTTTCAAAGCTTTCTTT; V: TRBV27; size: NA; J: TRBJ1-1; D: NA
CDR3: CAISGLSVYPNTGELFF; DNA: TGTGCCATCAGTGGTCTTAGCGTCTATCCGAACACCGGGGAGCTGTTTTTT; V: TRBV10-3; size: few; J: TRBJ2-2; D: NA
CDR3: CASSLGVAIGGAAFF; DNA: TGTGCCAGCAGTCTAGGAGTTGCTATAGGGGGGGCAGCTTTCTTT; V: TRBV6-2/TRBV6-3; size: NA; J: TRBJ1-1; D: NA
CDR3: CASSSREDGEVGGYTF; DNA: TGTGCCAGCAGTTCCCGGGAGGACGGTGAGGTGGGTGGCTACACCTTC; V: TRBV28; size: NA; J: TRBJ1-2; D: NA
CDR3: CASSYSSTSRLEQFF; DNA: TGTGCCAGCAGTTACTCGAGTACTAGTAGGCTTGAGCAGTTCTTC; V: TRBV6-5; size: NA; J: TRBJ2-1; D: NA
CDR3: CAIGAADTQYF; DNA: TGTGCCATCGGTGCTGCAGATACGCAGTATTTT; V: TRBV10-3; size: NA; J: TRBJ2-3; D: NA
CDR3: CASRRGLPGGADTGELFF; DNA: TGTGCCAGCAGGAGGGGGCTACCCGGCGGGGCGGACACCGGGGAGCTGTTTTTT; V: TRBV2; size: NA; J: TRBJ2-2; D: NA
CDR3: CASSPGTDPNYGYTF; DNA: TGTGCCAGCAGCCCCGGGACAGATCCTAACTATGGCTACACCTTC; V: TRBV5-5; size: NA; J: TRBJ1-2; D: TRBD1
CDR3: CASSLYREWATEAFF; DNA: TGTGCCAGCAGTTTGTACAGGGAGTGGGCCACTGAAGCTTTCTTT; V: TRBV28; size: few; J: TRBJ1-1; D: NA
CDR3: CASSSYMGATNEKLFF; DNA: TGTGCCAGTAGTTCGTATATGGGTGCAACTAATGAAAAACTGTTTTTT; V: TRBV19; size: once; J: TRBJ1-4; D: NA
CDR3: CASSSWTGSSYEQYF; DNA: TGTGCCAGCAGCTCTTGGACAGGGAGCTCCTACGAGCAGTACTTC; V: TRBV13; size: NA; J: TRBJ2-7; D: TRBD1
CDR3: CSVGVRNTIYF; DNA: TGCAGCGTCGGGGTTCGAAACACCATATATTTT; V: TRBV29-1; size: NA; J: TRBJ1-3; D: NA
CDR3: CASSLQGRQPQHF; DNA: TGTGCCAGCAGCTTACAGGGGCGCCAGCCCCAGCATTTT; V: TRBV7-2; size: NA; J: TRBJ1-5; D: NA
CDR3: CASNPGTSGMAQFF; DNA: TGTGCCAGCAACCCGGGGACTAGCGGGATGGCGCAGTTCTTC; V: TRBV6-2/TRBV6-3; size: NA; J: TRBJ2-1; D: TRBD2
CDR3: CASSRGTTGAVLSQHF; DNA: TGTGCCAGCAGTCGGGGCACGACAGGGGCCGTCTTATCCCAGCATTTT; V: TRBV27; size: NA; J: TRBJ1-5; D: TRBD1
CDR3: CASSTTDRVVDQPQHF; DNA: TGTGCCAGCAGTACGACCGACAGGGTGGTTGATCAGCCCCAGCATTTT; V: TRBV28; size: NA; J: TRBJ1-5; D: TRBD1
CDR3: CASSSWGNYNEQFF; DNA: TGTGCCAGCAGCTCCTGGGGAAACTACAATGAGCAGTTCTTC; V: TRBV7-2; size: once; J: TRBJ2-1; D: NA
CDR3: CASSLGQPNEKLFF; DNA: TGCGCCAGCAGCTTGGGGCAGCCTAATGAAAAACTGTTTTTT; V: TRBV5-1; size: NA; J: TRBJ1-4; D: NA
CDR3: CASSILGHWNTEAFF; DNA: TGTGCCAGTAGTATCTTGGGACACTGGAACACTGAAGCTTTCTTT; V: TRBV19; size: NA; J: TRBJ1-1; D: NA
CDR3: CASSLSQPDTGELFF; DNA: TGCGCCAGCAGCTTGAGTCAGCCAGACACCGGGGAGCTGTTTTTT; V: TRBV5-1; size: NA; J: TRBJ2-2; D: NA
CDR3: CASSFKQGFEQYF; DNA: TGTGCCAGCAGTTTTAAACAAGGATTCGAGCAGTACTTC; V: TRBV28; size: NA; J: TRBJ2-7; D: NA
CDR3: CASSWGLATSTDTQYF; DNA: TGTGCCAGCAGCTGGGGACTAGCGACTAGCACAGATACGCAGTATTTT; V: TRBV5-6; size: NA; J: TRBJ2-3; D: TRBD2